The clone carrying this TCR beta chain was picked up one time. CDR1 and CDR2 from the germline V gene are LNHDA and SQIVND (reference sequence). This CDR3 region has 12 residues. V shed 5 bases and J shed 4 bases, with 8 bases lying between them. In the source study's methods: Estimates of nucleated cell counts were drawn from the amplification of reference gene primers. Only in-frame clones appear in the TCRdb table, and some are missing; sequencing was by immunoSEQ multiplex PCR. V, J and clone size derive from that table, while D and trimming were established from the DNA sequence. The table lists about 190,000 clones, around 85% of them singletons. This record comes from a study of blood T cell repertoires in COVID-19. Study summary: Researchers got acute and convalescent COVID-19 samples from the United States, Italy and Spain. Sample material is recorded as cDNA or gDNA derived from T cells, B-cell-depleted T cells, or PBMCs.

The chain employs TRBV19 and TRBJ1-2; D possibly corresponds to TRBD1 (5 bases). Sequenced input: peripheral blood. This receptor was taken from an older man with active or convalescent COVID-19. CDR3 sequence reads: CASSGGAYGYTF. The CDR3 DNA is TGTGCCAGTAGTGGAGGGGCCTATGGCTACACCTTC. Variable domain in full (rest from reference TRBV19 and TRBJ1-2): DGGITQSPKYLFRKEGQNVTLSCEQNLNHDAMYWYRQDPGQGLRLIYYSQIVNDFQKGDIAEGYSVSREKKESFPLTVTSAQKNPTAFYLCASSGGAYGYTFGSGTRLTVV.